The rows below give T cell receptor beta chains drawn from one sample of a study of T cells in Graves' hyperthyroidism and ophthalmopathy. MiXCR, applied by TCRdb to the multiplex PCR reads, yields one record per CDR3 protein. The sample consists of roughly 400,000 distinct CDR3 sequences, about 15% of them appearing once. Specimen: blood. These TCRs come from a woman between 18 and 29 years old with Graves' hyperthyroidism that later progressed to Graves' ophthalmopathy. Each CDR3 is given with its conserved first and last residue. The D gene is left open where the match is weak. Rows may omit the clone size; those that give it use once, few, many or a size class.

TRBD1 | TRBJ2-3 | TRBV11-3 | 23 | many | CASSLGDRGQPLQRLAIADTQYF | TGTGCCAGCAGCTTGGGGGACAGGGGCCAACCCTTACAACGACTAGCGATCGCAGATACGCAGTATTTT
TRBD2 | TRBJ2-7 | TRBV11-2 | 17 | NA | CASLGSGVAGDYNEQYF | TGTGCCAGCCTAGGATCAGGGGTAGCGGGAGACTACAATGAGCAGTACTTC
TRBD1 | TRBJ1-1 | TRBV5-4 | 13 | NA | CASSPSDRVEAFF | TGTGCCAGCAGCCCTTCAGACAGGGTTGAAGCTTTCTTT
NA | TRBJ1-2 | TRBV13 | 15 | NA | CASSSWTDYNYGYTF | TGTGCCAGCAGCTCATGGACGGATTATAACTATGGCTACACCTTC
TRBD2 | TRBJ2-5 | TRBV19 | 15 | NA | CASSIRLAGRETQYF | TGTGCCAGTAGTATTCGCCTAGCGGGAAGGGAGACCCAGTACTTC
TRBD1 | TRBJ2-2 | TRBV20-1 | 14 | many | CSAIGQGPTGELFF | TGCAGTGCGATCGGACAGGGCCCCACCGGGGAGCTGTTTTTT
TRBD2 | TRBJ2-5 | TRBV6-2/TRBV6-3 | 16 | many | CASSYEAREGQETQYF | TGTGCCAGCAGTTACGAAGCGCGGGAGGGCCAAGAGACCCAGTACTTC
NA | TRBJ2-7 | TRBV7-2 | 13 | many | CASSLGTVREQYF | TGTGCCAGCAGCTTAGGCACGGTAAGGGAGCAGTACTTC
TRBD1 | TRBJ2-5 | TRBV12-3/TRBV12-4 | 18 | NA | CASSEGGTGGIFQETQYF | TGTGCCAGCAGTGAAGGGGGGACAGGGGGTATTTTCCAAGAGACCCAGTACTTC
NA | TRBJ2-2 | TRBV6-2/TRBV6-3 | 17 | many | CASSYMARDPGTGELFF | TGTGCCAGCAGTTACATGGCTCGGGACCCCGGGACCGGGGAGCTGTTTTTT
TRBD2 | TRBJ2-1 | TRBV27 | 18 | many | CASSLSGPGGPSHNEQFF | TGTGCCAGCAGTTTATCGGGGCCGGGAGGGCCTTCCCACAATGAGCAGTTCTTC
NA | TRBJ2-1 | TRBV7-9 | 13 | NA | CASSLEVTMEQFF | TGTGCCAGCAGCTTAGAAGTCACAATGGAGCAGTTCTTC
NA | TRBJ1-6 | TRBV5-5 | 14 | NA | CASSLAGLNSPLHF | TGTGCCAGCAGCTTGGCAGGGCTTAATTCACCCCTCCACTTT
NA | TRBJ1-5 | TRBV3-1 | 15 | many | CASSQGGGNNQPQHF | TGTGCCAGCAGCCAAGGCGGGGGGAACAATCAGCCCCAGCATTTT
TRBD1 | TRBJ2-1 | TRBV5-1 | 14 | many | CASSFRQGSNEQFF | TGTGCCAGCAGCTTTCGACAGGGCTCCAATGAGCAGTTCTTC
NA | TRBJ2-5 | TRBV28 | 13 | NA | CASSWGVEETQYF | TGTGCCAGCAGCTGGGGGGTGGAAGAGACCCAGTACTTC
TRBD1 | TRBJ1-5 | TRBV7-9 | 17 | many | CASSSDGTGGSNQPQHF | TGTGCCAGCAGCTCAGATGGGACAGGAGGTAGCAATCAGCCCCAGCATTTT
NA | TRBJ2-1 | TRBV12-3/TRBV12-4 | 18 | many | CASSFVVSQFRPVSEQFF | TGTGCCAGCAGTTTTGTCGTCTCTCAGTTCCGTCCGGTCAGTGAGCAGTTCTTC
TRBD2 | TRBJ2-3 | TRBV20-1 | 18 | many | CSAIGKGSSGTSTDTQYF | TGCAGTGCAATAGGAAAGGGGAGTAGCGGGACAAGCACAGATACGCAGTATTTT
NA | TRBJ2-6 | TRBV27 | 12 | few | CALLSGANVLTF | TGTGCCCTCCTCTCTGGGGCCAACGTCCTGACTTTC
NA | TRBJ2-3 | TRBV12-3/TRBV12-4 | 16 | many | CASSLVRGLSTDTQYF | TGTGCCAGCAGTTTAGTCCGTGGGTTGAGCACAGATACGCAGTATTTT
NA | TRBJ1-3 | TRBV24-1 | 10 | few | CATQGNTIYF | TGTGCCACCCAAGGAAACACCATATATTTT
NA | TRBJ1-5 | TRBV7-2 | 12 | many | CASRLGNQPQHF | TGTGCCAGCAGGCTGGGGAATCAGCCCCAGCATTTT
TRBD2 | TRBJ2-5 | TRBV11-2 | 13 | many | CASSLEAGTTQYF | TGTGCCAGCAGCTTAGAAGCCGGGACTACACAGTACTTC
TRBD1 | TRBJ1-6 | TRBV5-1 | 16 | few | CASSLLGTGGDSPLHF | TGCGCCAGCAGCTTGCTAGGGACAGGGGGCGATTCACCCCTCCACTTT
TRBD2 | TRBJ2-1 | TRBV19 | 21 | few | CASSRPLGDLVAGLAGGEQFF | TGTGCCAGTAGTAGGCCCCTTGGGGACCTCGTGGCGGGACTAGCGGGAGGGGAGCAGTTCTTC
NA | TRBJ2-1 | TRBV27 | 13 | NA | CASSPHSVGEQFF | TGTGCCAGCAGTCCTCACTCAGTAGGTGAGCAGTTCTTC
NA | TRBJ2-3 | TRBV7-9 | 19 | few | CASSLSRYRGGRGPDTQYF | TGTGCCAGCAGCTTAAGTCGGTATAGGGGGGGACGGGGTCCAGATACGCAGTATTTT
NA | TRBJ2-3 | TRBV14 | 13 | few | CASSPVPSDTQYF | TGTGCCAGCAGCCCAGTCCCATCAGATACGCAGTATTTT
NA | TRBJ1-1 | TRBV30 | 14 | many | CAWSRGGGNTEAFF | TGTGCCTGGAGTAGGGGGGGCGGAAACACTGAAGCTTTCTTT
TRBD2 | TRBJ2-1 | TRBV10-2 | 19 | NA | CASSESLTAASGSYNEQFF | TGCGCCAGCAGTGAGTCTTTAACGGCCGCTAGCGGATCCTACAATGAGCAGTTCTTC
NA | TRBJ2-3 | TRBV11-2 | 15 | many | CASSSTRASTDTQYF | TGTGCCAGCAGCTCGACTAGGGCTAGCACAGATACGCAGTATTTT
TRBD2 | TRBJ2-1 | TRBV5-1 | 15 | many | CASSFSGSNPGGQFF | TGCGCCAGCAGCTTTAGCGGGAGCAATCCCGGGGGGCAGTTCTTC
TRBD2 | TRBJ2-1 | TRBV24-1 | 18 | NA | CATSVTEGSGRAYNEQFF | TGTGCCACCAGTGTGACAGAGGGGAGCGGGAGGGCATACAATGAGCAGTTCTTC
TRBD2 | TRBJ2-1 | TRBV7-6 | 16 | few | CASSWTSGSGSSEQFF | TGTGCCAGCAGCTGGACTAGCGGGAGTGGGAGTAGTGAGCAGTTCTTC
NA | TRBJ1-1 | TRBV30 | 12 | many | CAWSAWSVEAFF | TGTGCCTGGAGTGCCTGGTCGGTAGAAGCTTTCTTT
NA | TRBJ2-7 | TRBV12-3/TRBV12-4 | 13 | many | CASRRDAIYEQYF | TGTGCCAGCAGACGGGACGCCATCTACGAGCAGTACTTC
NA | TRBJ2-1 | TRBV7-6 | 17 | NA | CASSLVGGGGSYNEQFF | TGTGCCAGCAGCTTAGTGGGGGGAGGGGGAAGTTACAATGAGCAGTTCTTC
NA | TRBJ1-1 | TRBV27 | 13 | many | CASVGPTDTEAFF | TGTGCCAGCGTAGGACCGACAGACACTGAAGCTTTCTTT
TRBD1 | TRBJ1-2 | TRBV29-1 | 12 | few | CSAGGDIYGYTF | TGCAGCGCAGGGGGGGATATCTATGGCTACACCTTC
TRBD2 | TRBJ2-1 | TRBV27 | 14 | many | CASSLSLAGGPEFF | TGTGCCAGCAGTTTAAGCCTAGCGGGAGGGCCAGAGTTCTTC
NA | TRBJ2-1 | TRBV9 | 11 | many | CASSVGGEQFF | TGTGCCAGCAGCGTAGGGGGGGAGCAGTTCTTC